A single TCR beta chain is shown here with its context. This sample was included in a study of PD-L1 blockade in urothelial cancer. Sequenced by immunoSEQ multiplex PCR; TCRdb stores in-frame clones only, minus some. Here the sample spans some 77,000 clones, roughly 90% being singletons. Sequenced material: PBMCs, taken around atezolizumab (anti-PD-L1) treatment. The sequence was collected from a woman between 70 and 85 years old with urothelial cancer.

The CDR3 DNA follows: TGTGCCAGTTCCGGGGTGGGTTGGGCAACTAATGAAAAACTGTTTTTT. It is translated as CASSGVGWATNEKLFF. The genes are TRBV19 and TRBJ1-4; D is undetermined. V was trimmed by 8 bases and J by 0 bases, leaving 16 bases between them. The germline gives CDR1 LNHDA, CDR2 SQIVND (reference sequence). The length of the CDR3 is 16 residues.